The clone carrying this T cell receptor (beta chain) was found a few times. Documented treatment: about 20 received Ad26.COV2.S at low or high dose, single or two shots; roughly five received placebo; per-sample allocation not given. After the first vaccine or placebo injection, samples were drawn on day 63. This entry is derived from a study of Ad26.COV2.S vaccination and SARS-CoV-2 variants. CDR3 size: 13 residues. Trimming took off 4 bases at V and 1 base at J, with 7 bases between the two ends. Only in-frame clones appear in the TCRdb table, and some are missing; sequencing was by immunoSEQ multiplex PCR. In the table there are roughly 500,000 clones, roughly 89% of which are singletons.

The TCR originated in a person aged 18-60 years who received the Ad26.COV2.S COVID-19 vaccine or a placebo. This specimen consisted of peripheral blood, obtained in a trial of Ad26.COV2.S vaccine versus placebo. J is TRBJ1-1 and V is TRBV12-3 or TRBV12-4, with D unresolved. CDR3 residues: CASSYGPNTEAFF. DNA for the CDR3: TGTGCCAGCAGTTACGGACCGAACACTGAAGCTTTCTTT.